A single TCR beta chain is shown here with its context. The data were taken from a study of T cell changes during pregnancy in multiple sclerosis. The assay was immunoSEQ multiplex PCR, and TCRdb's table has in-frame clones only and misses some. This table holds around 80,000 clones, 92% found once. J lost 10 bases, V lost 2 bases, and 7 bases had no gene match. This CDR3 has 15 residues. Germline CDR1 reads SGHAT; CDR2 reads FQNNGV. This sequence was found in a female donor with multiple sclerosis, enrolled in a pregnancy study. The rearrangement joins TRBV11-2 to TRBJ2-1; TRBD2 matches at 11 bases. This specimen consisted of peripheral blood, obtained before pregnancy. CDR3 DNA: TGTGCCAGCAGCTTACTTAGCGGGGGGGCCCCCGAGCAGTTCTTC. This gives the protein CASSLLSGGAPEQFF. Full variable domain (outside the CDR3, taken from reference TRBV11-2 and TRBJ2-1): EAGVAQSPRYKIIEKRQSVAFWCNPISGHATLYWYQQILGQGPKLLIQFQNNGVVDDSQLPKDRFSAERLKGVDSTLKIQPAKLEDSAVYLCASSLLSGGAPEQFFGPGTRLTVL.